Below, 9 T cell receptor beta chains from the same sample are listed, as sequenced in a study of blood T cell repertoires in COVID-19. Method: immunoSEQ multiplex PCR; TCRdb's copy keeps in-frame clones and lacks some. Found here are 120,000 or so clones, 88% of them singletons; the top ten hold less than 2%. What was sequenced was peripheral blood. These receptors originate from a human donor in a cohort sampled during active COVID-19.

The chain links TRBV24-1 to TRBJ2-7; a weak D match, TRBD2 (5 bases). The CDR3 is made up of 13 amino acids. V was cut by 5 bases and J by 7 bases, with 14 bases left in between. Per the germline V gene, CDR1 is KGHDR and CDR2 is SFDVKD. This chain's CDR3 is CATSGEGLGEQYF. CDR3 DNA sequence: TGTGCCACCAGTGGTGAGGGTTTGGGGGAGCAGTACTTC.

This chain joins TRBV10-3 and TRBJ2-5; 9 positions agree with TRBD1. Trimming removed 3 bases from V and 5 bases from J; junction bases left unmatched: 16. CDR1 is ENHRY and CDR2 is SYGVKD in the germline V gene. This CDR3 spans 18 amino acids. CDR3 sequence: CAISDPGTGSISGETQYF. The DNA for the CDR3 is TGTGCCATCAGTGATCCCGGGACAGGGTCGATTTCGGGCGAGACCCAGTACTTC.

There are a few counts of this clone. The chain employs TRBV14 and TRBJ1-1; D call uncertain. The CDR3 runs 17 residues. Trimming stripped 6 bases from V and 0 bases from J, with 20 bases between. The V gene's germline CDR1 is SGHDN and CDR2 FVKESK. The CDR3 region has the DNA TGTGCCAGCAGTCCTAATACACCCGGGTCCTTGAACACTGAAGCTTTCTTT. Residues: CASSPNTPGSLNTEAFF.

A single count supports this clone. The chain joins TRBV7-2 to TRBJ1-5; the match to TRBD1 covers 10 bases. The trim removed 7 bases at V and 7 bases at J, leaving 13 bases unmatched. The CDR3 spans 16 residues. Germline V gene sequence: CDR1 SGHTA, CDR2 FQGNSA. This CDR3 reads CASTLETGGWEQPQHF. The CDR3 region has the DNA TGTGCCAGCACCCTTGAGACAGGGGGCTGGGAGCAGCCCCAGCATTTT.

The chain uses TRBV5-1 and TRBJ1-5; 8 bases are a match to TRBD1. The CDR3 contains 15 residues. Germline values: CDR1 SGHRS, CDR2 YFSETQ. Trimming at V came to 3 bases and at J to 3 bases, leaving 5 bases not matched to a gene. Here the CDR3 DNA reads TGCGCCAGCAGCTCCCAGGGGGCCCCCAATCAGCCCCAGCATTTT. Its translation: CASSSQGAPNQPQHF.

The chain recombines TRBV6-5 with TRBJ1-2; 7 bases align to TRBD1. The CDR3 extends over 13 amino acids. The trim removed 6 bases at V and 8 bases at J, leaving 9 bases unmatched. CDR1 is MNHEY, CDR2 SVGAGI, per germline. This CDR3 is CASSNGAGGGYTF. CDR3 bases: TGTGCCAGCAGCAACGGGGCAGGGGGAGGCTACACCTTC.

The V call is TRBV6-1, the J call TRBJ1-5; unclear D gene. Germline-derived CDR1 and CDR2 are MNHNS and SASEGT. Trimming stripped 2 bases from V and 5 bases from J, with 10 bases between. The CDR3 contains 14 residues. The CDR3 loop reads CASSELVPDQPQHF. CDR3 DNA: TGTGCCAGCAGTGAACTAGTCCCCGATCAGCCCCAGCATTTT.

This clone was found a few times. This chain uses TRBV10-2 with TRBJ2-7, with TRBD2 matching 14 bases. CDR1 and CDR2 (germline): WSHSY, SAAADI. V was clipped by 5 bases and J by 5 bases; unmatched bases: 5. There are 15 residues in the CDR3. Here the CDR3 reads CASSRGLAGVDEQYF. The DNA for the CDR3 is TGCGCCAGCAGTCGGGGACTAGCGGGAGTCGACGAGCAGTACTTC.

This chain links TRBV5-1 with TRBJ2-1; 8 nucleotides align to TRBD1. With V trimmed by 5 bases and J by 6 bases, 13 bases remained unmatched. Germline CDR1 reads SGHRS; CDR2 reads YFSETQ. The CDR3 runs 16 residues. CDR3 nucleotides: TGCGCCAGCAGTTTCACTTTCGGGACAGGTGGCAATGAGCAGTTCTTC. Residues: CASSFTFGTGGNEQFF.